Given below is one TCR beta chain in context. The antigen remains unidentified. This sample was included in a study of T cell responses to AZD1222 COVID-19 vaccine. Across the whole study: Both about-4-week and about-12-week second-dose recipients were combined. General study findings and limits: Spike-specific TCR breadth and depth went up after people got two AZD1222 doses. Clonal diversity was possibly underestimated, and white British individuals and females predominated among donors. The study found vaccine-associated CD4 TCRs spanning spike, dominant at 160-218 and 743-854.

This table comes from immunoSEQ multiplex PCR, and its TCRdb copy is limited to in-frame clones, with some not included. The repertoire holds about 87,000 clones, with around 90% as singletons. The CDR3 has 11 amino acids. Germline CDR1 MNHEY, CDR2 SVGAGI. The V and J ends lost 7 bases and 1 base respectively, with 4 bases between them. Sequenced here: peripheral blood, sampled on day 0 of AZD1222 vaccination. V usage is TRBV6-5 and J usage is TRBJ1-1; D remains ambiguous. This TCR was recovered from an adult in good health. The CDR3 region has the DNA TGTGCCAGCATTGGGAACACTGAAGCTTTCTTT. Protein: CASIGNTEAFF.